The 29 T cell receptor beta chains below were found in one sample sequenced in a study. Cells sorted as Tregs were CD4+, CD25+ and CD127-/low. TCRdb recomputed calls from the 5' RACE reads with MiXCR, one row per CDR3 protein. Among 52,000 or so distinct CDR3 sequences listed, less than 25% were seen once. Input material: tumor-infiltrating Tregs sorted from the breast tumor. These receptors were obtained from a female donor with breast cancer.

V and J are TRBV20-1 and TRBJ2-1; 9 nucleotides match TRBD2. Trimming at V came to 1 base and at J to 5 bases, leaving 6 bases not matched to a gene. The length of the CDR3 is 15 residues. Germline V gene data show CDR1 as DFQATT and CDR2 as SNEGSKA (reference sequence). CDR3 in amino acids: CSARGLAGRNNEQFF. In DNA, the CDR3 is TGCAGTGCTAGAGGGCTAGCGGGACGAAACAATGAGCAGTTCTTC.

This clonotype occurred a few times. The chain is built from TRBV12-3 or TRBV12-4 and TRBJ2-7; D uncertain. Between the trimmed V and J ends, which lost 3 bases and 2 bases, there was a span of 14 bases. This CDR3 comprises 15 residues. The CDR3 sequence: CASSFTGRAPYEQYF. CDR3 sequence (DNA): TGTGCCAGCAGTTTTACTGGAAGGGCCCCCTACGAGCAGTACTTC.

This clonotype was seen ten or more times. The J gene is TRBJ1-5, the V gene TRBV7-2, with D uncertain. Per germline, CDR1 SGHTA and CDR2 FQGNSA. With 5 bases removed from V and 4 bases from J, the gap between germline ends came to 9 bases. The CDR3 has 13 amino acids. CDR3 amino acids: CASSLQTNQPQHF. For the CDR3, the DNA is TGTGCCAGCAGCCTACAGACGAATCAGCCCCAGCATTTT.

As to this clonotype: Because it lacks the conserved phenylalanine or tryptophan at the end, this CDR3 is likely a read error. The chain links TRBV7-9 to TRBJ1-3; no reliable D call. The CDR3 has 17 amino acids. CDR1 is SEHNR and CDR2 is FQNEAQ in the germline V gene (reference sequence). CDR3 residues: CASSQLPIGNSGKTIYC. CDR3 nucleotide sequence: TGTGCCAGCAGCCAACTCCCCATAGGGAACTCTGGAAAAACCATATATTGT.

This clonotype was detected a few times. This chain's CDR3 is CASSLVGTTDTQYF. DNA for the CDR3: TGTGCCAGCAGCTTAGTCGGGACCACAGATACGCAGTATTTT. The V gene is TRBV13, the J gene TRBJ2-3, with D perhaps given as TRBD1 or TRBD2 (5 bases each). V lost 1 base and J 2 bases, leaving 7 bases between the germline ends. This CDR3 has 14 amino acids. Germline CDR1 reads PRHDT; CDR2 reads FYEKMQ (reference sequence).

This clonotype was counted ten times or more. The chain has TRBV9 and TRBJ2-1; no clear D gene. With 4 bases removed from V and 0 bases from J, the gap between germline ends came to 11 bases. The germline V gene has CDR1 SGDLS and CDR2 YYNGEE. CDR3 length equals 15 residues. Here the CDR3 reads CASSLGISSYNEQFF. The CDR3 nucleotides read TGTGCCAGCAGCTTAGGGATAAGCTCCTACAATGAGCAGTTCTTC. Full variable domain (remainder filled in from reference TRBV9 and TRBJ2-1): DSGVTQTPKHLITATGQRVTLRCSPRSGDLSVYWYQQSLDQGLQFLIQYYNGEERAKGNILERFSAQQFPDLHSELNLSSLELGDSALYFCASSLGISSYNEQFFGPGTRLTVL.

CDR3 bases: TGTGCCAGCAGCTCAGGGTCCCCTAAAGCTTTCTTT. This encodes CASSSGSPKAFF. The V call is TRBV28, the J call TRBJ1-1; D might be TRBD1 (5 bases). The CDR3 is 12 residues long. V dropped 6 bases and J dropped 9 bases, with 14 bases sitting between them. Germline CDR1 MDHEN, CDR2 SYDVKM.

The V gene is TRBV20-1, the J gene TRBJ1-5; no clear D gene. Between the trimmed V and J ends, which lost 0 bases and 5 bases, there was a span of 14 bases. The CDR3 has 15 residues. Germline V CDR1 and CDR2: DFQATT, SNEGSKA (reference sequence). CDR3 amino acids: CSARDGRRLDQPQHF. CDR3 bases: TGCAGTGCTAGAGATGGACGGAGACTTGATCAGCCCCAGCATTTT.

In its sample, this clonotype was seen a few times. The rearrangement joins TRBV12-3 or TRBV12-4 to TRBJ1-3; no reliable D call. The CDR3 is 13 amino acids. With 2 bases removed from V and 7 bases from J, the gap between germline ends came to 9 bases. CDR3 coding DNA: TGTGCCAGCAGTTTAAGAAGGAGGAACACCATATATTTT. Translated, it gives CASSLRRRNTIYF.

In this sample, this clonotype turned up many times. This sequence joins TRBV6-2 or TRBV6-3 and TRBJ2-2; 7 bases are a match to TRBD2. Germline V gives CDR1 MNHEY, CDR2 SVGEGT. This CDR3 has 17 residues. V lost 0 bases, J lost 2 bases, and 6 bases stayed unmatched. The CDR3 sequence: CASSYSRGTTNTGELFF. CDR3 coding DNA: TGTGCCAGCAGTTACTCTCGCGGGACTACAAACACCGGGGAGCTGTTTTTT.

This clonotype occurred many times. The rearrangement uses TRBV6-1 and TRBJ1-1, with 9 positions matching TRBD1. The germline gives CDR1 MNHNS, CDR2 SASEGT. There are 15 residues in the CDR3. The V segment lost 6 bases and the J segment 5 bases; nucleotides outside the gene matches: 10. As DNA, the CDR3 is TGTGCCAGCAGATCTAGAGGACAGGGGAAAACTGAAGCTTTCTTT. The encoded protein is CASRSRGQGKTEAFF.

This chain connects TRBV12-3 or TRBV12-4 to TRBJ2-5, with 7 bases matching TRBD1. The length of the CDR3 is 15 residues. Losses at the gene ends were 6 bases for V and 0 bases for J; bases not matched to a gene: 7. The CDR3 is CASSRLGQYQETQYF. Written as DNA, the CDR3 is TGTGCCAGCAGCCGCCTGGGACAGTACCAAGAGACCCAGTACTTC.

This chain uses TRBV7-3 with TRBJ2-1; TRBD2 matches 12 bases. Germline trimming cut 2 bases from V and 6 bases from J; bases unmatched to any gene: 5. The germline V gene has CDR1 SGHTA and CDR2 FQGTGA. The CDR3 totals 16 residues. The CDR3 DNA reads TGTGCCAGCAGCTTACGGGGACTAGCGGGCAGCAATGAGCAGTTCTTC. It yields the protein CASSLRGLAGSNEQFF. The full variable domain, completed using reference TRBV7-3 and TRBJ2-1, is GAGVSQTPSNKVTEKGKYVELRCDPISGHTALYWYRQSLGQGPEFLIYFQGTGAADDSGLPNDRFFAVRPEGSVSTLKIQRTERGDSAVYLCASSLRGLAGSNEQFFGPGTRLTVL.

This chain links TRBV7-8 with TRBJ1-1; D perhaps matches TRBD1 (5 bases). The V and J ends lost 7 bases and 5 bases respectively, with 14 bases between them. CDR3 length: 13 amino acids. Germline assignment: CDR1 SGHVS and CDR2 FQNEAQ. CDR3 sequence: CASTHRGTTEAFF. DNA of the CDR3: TGTGCCAGCACCCACCGGGGGACGACTGAAGCTTTCTTT.

With respect to this clonotype: The junction and the germline gene differ at one end; a read error may be behind it. The genes are TRBV4-1 and TRBJ2-5, with a weak D call TRBD2 (6 bases). CDR1 MGHRA and CDR2 YSYEKL come from the germline V gene. This CDR3 is 13 amino acids long. The CDR3 DNA reads TGCGCCAGCGGCCAGTCAGGGCGGGGAAGCCAGTACTTC. It yields the protein CASGQSGRGSQYF.

This clonotype was detected many times. Because the CDR3's place on the DNA is in doubt, the DNA is left out and the CDR3 is given as listed by TCRdb. CDR3 sequence reads: CASSKVGQGTYEQYF. This rearrangement joins TRBV21-1 to TRBJ2-7; no DNA check was done on the table's D call, TRBD1. TRBV21-1 is tagged as a pseudogene. The CDR3 totals 15 residues, both ends included.

The CDR3 DNA reads as TGTGCCAGCAGTGAAATAATGGGGCCCCAGCATTTT. Its protein is CASSEIMGPQHF. The chain employs TRBV6-5 and TRBJ1-5; no clear D gene. CDR1 is MNHEY and CDR2 is SVGAGI in the germline V gene. The ends were cut back, 5 bases at V and 9 bases at J, with 11 bases in the middle. This CDR3 comprises 12 residues.

The J gene is TRBJ2-3, the V gene TRBV4-1; 10 bases agree with TRBD1. Trimming took 1 base from V and 2 from J; bases not matched to a gene: 6. The germline V gene encodes CDR1 MGHRA and CDR2 YSYEKL. This CDR3 region has 17 residues. CDR3 nucleotide sequence: TGCGCCAGCAGCCAAGCCCCCGGGACAGGGGTCACAGATACGCAGTATTTT. Protein product: CASSQAPGTGVTDTQYF.

V and J are TRBV7-8 and TRBJ2-3, with TRBD2 matching over 14 bases. Germline V CDR1 and CDR2: SGHVS, FQNEAQ. There are 15 residues in the CDR3. Trimming at V came to 5 bases and at J to 6 bases, leaving 4 bases not matched to a gene. CDR3 in amino acids: CASSPGLAGADTQYF. The CDR3 nucleotides are TGTGCCAGCAGCCCGGGACTAGCGGGAGCTGATACGCAGTATTTT.

The chain has TRBV6-6 and TRBJ1-1; 12 bases line up with TRBD1. Germline-derived CDR1 and CDR2 are MNHNY and SVGAGI (reference sequence). V lost 6 bases, J lost 4 bases, and 6 bases stayed unmatched. This CDR3 contains 15 residues. Here the CDR3 reads CASRPGQGAITEAFF. CDR3 bases: TGTGCCAGCAGACCGGGACAGGGGGCAATCACTGAAGCTTTCTTT.

Note on this clonotype: Given a much more abundant clone one base away, this may be a read error. The CDR3 does not end in the conserved phenylalanine or tryptophan, so this is likely a read error. This rearrangement joins TRBV29-1 to TRBJ1-2; no reliable D call. Germline lookup yields CDR1 SQVTM and CDR2 ANQGSEA. With 5 bases removed from V and 0 bases from J, the gap between germline ends came to 10 bases. The CDR3 is made up of 13 amino acids. The CDR3 DNA reads as TGCAGCGTTACTCACAGCGCTAACTATGGCTACACCTAC. Encoded protein: CSVTHSANYGYTY.

The J gene is TRBJ1-1, the V gene TRBV5-1, with D possibly being TRBD1 (5 bases). The germline V and J ends were trimmed by 4 bases and 7 bases, with 20 bases remaining between them. The CDR3 totals 15 residues. Germline CDR1 reads SGHRS; CDR2 reads YFSETQ. The CDR3 DNA reads TGCGCCAGCAGCCCGAGGACGGGGCCGCTTAGTGAAGCTTTCTTT. Its translation: CASSPRTGPLSEAFF.

This clonotype was picked up a small number of times. V usage is TRBV20-1 and J usage is TRBJ2-7, with 9 bases fitting TRBD1. The V segment lost 4 bases and the J segment 0 bases; nucleotides outside the gene matches: 10. From germline, CDR1 is DFQATT and CDR2 SNEGSKA (reference sequence). The CDR3 is made up of 16 amino acids. Here the CDR3 reads CSANRRDREFSYEQYF. The DNA for the CDR3 is TGCAGTGCTAACCGCCGGGACAGGGAATTCTCCTACGAGCAGTACTTC.

This clonotype was recorded many times. CDR3 loop: CASSLDVRTGELFF. The CDR3 region has the DNA TGTGCCAGCAGCTTAGATGTGCGCACCGGGGAGCTGTTTTTT. J is TRBJ2-2 and V is TRBV11-2; D unclear. The V end was cut by 0 bases, the J end by 4 bases, with 6 bases between. From germline, CDR1 is SGHAT and CDR2 FQNNGV. This CDR3 contains 14 residues. The full variable domain, its missing parts supplied by reference TRBV11-2 and TRBJ2-2, is EAGVAQSPRYKIIEKRQSVAFWCNPISGHATLYWYQQILGQGPKLLIQFQNNGVVDDSQLPKDRFSAERLKGVDSTLKIQPAKLEDSAVYLCASSLDVRTGELFFGEGSRLTVL.

This clonotype was recorded many times. The chain recombines TRBV6-1 with TRBJ1-1; TRBD1 matches at 12 bases. The junction had 6 bases not matched to a gene; V was cut back by 7 bases and J by 3 bases. The CDR3 spans 15 residues. Germline-derived CDR1 and CDR2 are MNHNS and SASEGT. CDR3 in amino acids: CASKGTGGADTEAFF. The CDR3 bases are TGTGCCAGCAAGGGGACAGGGGGCGCGGACACTGAAGCTTTCTTT.

This clonotype came up a few times. The rearrangement joins TRBV20-1 to TRBJ2-1; TRBD2 matches 9 bases. The CDR3 loop spans 17 amino acids. J was trimmed by 0 bases and V by 3 bases; bases with no gene match: 9. Germline lookup yields CDR1 DFQATT and CDR2 SNEGSKA (reference sequence). DNA of the CDR3: TGCAGTGCTAGCCCCCTTCTAGCGGGAAGCTCCTACAATGAGCAGTTCTTC. The encoded protein is CSASPLLAGSSYNEQFF.

Notes on this clonotype: A much larger clone lies a single base off, so this may be a read error. The chain has TRBV5-1 and TRBJ2-1, with D maybe TRBD1 (6 bases). CDR3 length: 14 residues. Germline lookup yields CDR1 SGHRS and CDR2 YFSETQ. CDR3 nucleotide sequence: TGCGCCAGCAGGCCAGGGGTGTCCTACAATGAGCAGTGCTTC. It is translated as CASRPGVSYNEQCF.

This sequence joins TRBV7-8 and TRBJ1-6; D is unresolved. With 1 base removed from V and 12 bases from J, the gap between germline ends came to 10 bases. The CDR3 consists of 13 residues. Germline CDR1 and CDR2: SGHVS and FQNEAQ. CDR3 in DNA: TGTGCCAGCAGCTTAGATGGAGGCCTACCCCTCCACTTT. This sequence encodes CASSLDGGLPLHF. The full variable domain, rest sourced from reference TRBV7-8 and TRBJ1-6, is GAGVSQSPRYKVAKRGQDVALRCDPISGHVSLFWYQQALGQGPEFLTYFQNEAQLDKSGLPSDRFFAERPEGSVSTLKIQRTQQEDSAVYLCASSLDGGLPLHFGNGTRLTVT.

Only one count was recorded for this clonotype. One junction end disagrees with the germline gene, perhaps due to a read error. The V gene is TRBV5-1, the J gene TRBJ1-1; no clear D gene. The germline V gene encodes CDR1 SGHRS and CDR2 YFSETQ. There are 14 residues in the CDR3. The CDR3 DNA sequence: TGCGCCAGCAGCTCGGACGGACTGAACACTGAAGCTTCCTTT. Residues: CASSSDGLNTEASF.